The TCR beta chain under discussion was sequenced for a study of PD-1 blockade in classical Hodgkin lymphoma. Study results and limitations: The study found that TCR diversity rose significantly by C4D1 in CD4+ but not CD8+ cells. After ASCT, patients who started nivolumab under 1 year later were excluded.

Clones were read by immunoSEQ multiplex PCR, and TCRdb kept only the in-frame ones, dropping some. The table has about 21,000 clones, more than 80% seen once; the top ten hold about 14%. Stated time point: cycle 4 day 1 (C4D1), after around six weeks of nivolumab. All trial patients relapsed after autologous stem cell transplantation. The table lists this clone with a few counts. The antigen remains unidentified. V gave up 2 bases and J gave up 0 bases, with 11 bases separating them. The CDR3 length is 15 residues. CDR1 MNHEY and CDR2 SVGAGI come from the germline V gene. The sequenced sample was peripheral blood mononuclear cells (PBMCs), obtained before the fourth cycle of nivolumab. This rearrangement joins TRBV6-5 to TRBJ2-7; tentative D call: TRBD2 (6 bases). The TCR originated in a human donor with classical Hodgkin lymphoma. The CDR3 region has the DNA TGTGCCAGCAGTTACGGCGGGAAGAGCTCCTACGAGCAGTACTTC. Translated: CASSYGGKSSYEQYF.